This T cell receptor beta chain was profiled in a study of shared clonotypes between healthy human individuals. This clone was observed a few times. Antigen specificity is unknown. This CDR3 comprises 15 residues. The V end was cut by 5 bases, the J end by 2 bases, with 16 bases between. Germline CDR1 is SGHTA and CDR2 is FQGNSA. The study drew its donors from healthy HIV-negative adults without recent acute infections or vaccinations. The split of CD4+ cells yielded CD45RA+ naive and CD45RA-negative memory subsets. Study-wide points: The study found 4.5% to 6% of naive CD4 clonotypes shared across several donors.

Sorted-subset replicate PCRs used about 200 ng of genomic DNA. This amount corresponded to tens of thousands of T cell genomes. Some clones are missing from TCRdb's copy, which holds only in-frame ones; the method was immunoSEQ multiplex PCR. The sample includes around 700,000 clones, about 78% seen only once; the top ten take 1.8%. The gene calls are TRBV7-2 and TRBJ2-7; D possibly uses TRBD1 or TRBD2 (6 bases each). Sequencing was done on a sample of memory CD4+ T cells sorted from blood. Subset specified: CD45RA-negative fraction. The receptor was isolated from a woman aged 25 to 39 in good health. Written as DNA, the CDR3 is TGTGCCAGCAGCCAGGGGCTAGCGTTACCCTACGAGCAGTACTTC. Amino acids: CASSQGLALPYEQYF.